This T cell receptor beta chain was found in a study of shared clonotypes between healthy human individuals. Study results and limitations: In contrast to clonotypes shared by all four donors, non-shared clonotypes had lower generation probabilities.

V lost 4 bases and J lost 0, with 21 bases in between. The CDR3 contains 18 residues. CDR1 and CDR2 from the germline V gene are LGHNA and YNFKEQ. This clone has just one count. Its antigen is not known. TCRdb's table, derived via immunoSEQ multiplex PCR, lists solely in-frame clones and lacks some. Here the sample spans approximately 2.1 million clones, just over 90% being singletons. The V call is TRBV4-2, the J call TRBJ1-2; no definite D call. The sequenced material came from naive CD4+ T cells from PBMCs. The subset here: CD45RA+ positively selected. The source of this sequence is a man between 18 and 29 years old in good health. Some clones in this sample may be carry-over from other donors' samples. For the CDR3, the DNA is TGTGCCAGCAGCCGGCATAGTCTCCCCCTTTCTTCTAACTATGGCTACACCTTC. Translation gives CASSRHSLPLSSNYGYTF.